This T cell receptor (beta chain) was recovered during a study of blood T cell repertoires in COVID-19. As for the study in general: COVID-19 samples, acute and convalescent, were from the United States, Italy and Spain.

Method: immunoSEQ multiplex PCR; TCRdb's copy keeps in-frame clones and lacks some. This table has tens of thousands of clones, 85% to 95% appearing once. V was trimmed by 5 bases and J by 5 bases, leaving 6 bases between them. Germline CDR1 SGHVS, CDR2 FNYEAQ. CDR3 length: 11 residues. Sequencing was carried out using peripheral blood. The receptor was isolated from a man aged 50 to 60 with acute or convalescent COVID-19. V and J are TRBV7-6 and TRBJ2-5; no definite D call. The CDR3 DNA is TGTGCCAGCAGCCCCGGGGAGACCCAGTACTTC. It translates to CASSPGETQYF.